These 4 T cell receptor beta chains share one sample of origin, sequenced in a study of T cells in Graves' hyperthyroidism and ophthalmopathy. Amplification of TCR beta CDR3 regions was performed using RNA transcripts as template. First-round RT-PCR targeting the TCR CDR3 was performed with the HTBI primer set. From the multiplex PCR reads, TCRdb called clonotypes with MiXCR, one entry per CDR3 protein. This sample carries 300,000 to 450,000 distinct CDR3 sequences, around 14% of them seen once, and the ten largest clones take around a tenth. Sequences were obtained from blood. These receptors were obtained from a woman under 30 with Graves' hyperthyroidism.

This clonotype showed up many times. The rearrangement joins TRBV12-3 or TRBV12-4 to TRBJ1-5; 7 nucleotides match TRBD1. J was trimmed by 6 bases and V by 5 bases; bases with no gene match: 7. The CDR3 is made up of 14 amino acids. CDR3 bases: TGTGCCAGCAGTCCAGACAGGGAGGGTCAGCCCCAGCATTTT. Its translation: CASSPDREGQPQHF.

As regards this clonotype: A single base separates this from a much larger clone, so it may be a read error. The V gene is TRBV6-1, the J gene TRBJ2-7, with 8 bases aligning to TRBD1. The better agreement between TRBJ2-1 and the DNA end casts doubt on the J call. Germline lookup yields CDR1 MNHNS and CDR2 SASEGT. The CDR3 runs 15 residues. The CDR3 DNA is TGTGCCAGCAGTGTTCCCGGGACAGGCATCTACGAGCAGTTCTTC. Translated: CASSVPGTGIYEQFF.

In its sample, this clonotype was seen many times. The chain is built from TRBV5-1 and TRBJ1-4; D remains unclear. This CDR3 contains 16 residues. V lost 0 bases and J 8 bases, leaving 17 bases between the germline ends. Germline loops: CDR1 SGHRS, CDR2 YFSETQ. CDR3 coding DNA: TGCGCCAGCAGCTTGGGACTGGGCGTCTTAAAGGAAAAACTGTTTTTT. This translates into CASSLGLGVLKEKLFF.

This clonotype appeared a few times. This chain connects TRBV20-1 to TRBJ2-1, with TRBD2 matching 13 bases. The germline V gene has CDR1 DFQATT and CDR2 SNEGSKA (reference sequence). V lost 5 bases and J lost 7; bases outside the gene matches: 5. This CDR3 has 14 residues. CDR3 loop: CSASGTSGVNEQFF. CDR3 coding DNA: TGCAGTGCTTCCGGGACTAGCGGGGTAAATGAGCAGTTCTTC.